This T cell receptor (beta chain) was observed in a study of T-cell memory formation after mild COVID-19 (TCRdb year 2021). The study in broad terms: Most TCR sequence clusters were specific to one of the two donors. T-cell clones expanding and contracting after mild COVID-19 in a couple of donors were tracked by longitudinal TCRalpha and TCRbeta repertoire sequencing. Two young, previously healthy adult volunteers made up the cohort, one male and one female.

The germline V gene provides CDR1 MNHEY and CDR2 SVGAGI. The CDR3 covers 16 residues, taking in both the cysteine and the phenylalanine. This entry keeps only the CDR3 DNA: 48 bases, framed from base 1. Trimming at the junction amounts to 0 bases on V and 10 bases on J, and the germline ends lie 19 bases apart. TCRdb shows the sequencer as Illumina NovaSeq 6000. cDNA libraries for TCRalpha and TCRbeta were prepared by 5'RACE using constant-segment primers, with sample barcodes and unique molecular identifiers added. Trizol reagent was used to extract RNA from every sample. Amplification of the libraries took two PCR steps, and the second step added a second sample barcode plus Illumina TruSeq adapters. Sequencing of libraries was performed on an Illumina NovaSeq with 2 x 150 bp paired-end reads. Processing in the source paper ran as follows. Demultiplexing of reads and collapsing into UMI-guided consensus sequences were performed with migec v1.2.7. With mixcr v2.1.11, UMI consensuses were aligned to TRA and TRB V and J templates and assembled into clonotypes. A clonotype was counted as expanded or contracted only if both edgeR and NoisET called the change significant, with noise models trained on biological replicates. For edgeR calls, the cutoffs were a false discovery rate-adjusted p below 0.01 and a log2 fold-change threshold of 1. PCA with hierarchical clustering of max-normalized trajectories of the 1000 most abundant clonotypes was used as exploratory dynamics analysis. Separately sequenced CD4+ and CD8+ repertoires were used to assign the CD4 or CD8 phenotype of responding clones. TCRdb reran the public reads through fastp at Q25 and MiXCR, keeping productive beta chains. Each CDR3 protein appears once, grouped with its most common genes and DNA. The V and J calls here are based on TCRdb, not the publication. Across this sample there are about 470,000 distinct CDR3 sequences, with 18% seen only once. 12% of the sample belongs to the ten largest clones.

This clonotype has only a few counts. Its cognate antigen has yet to be identified. No clone much larger than this one lies a single base away; base qualities are absent. Paper-wide results and their limitations: Clones that contracted from day 15 to 85 showed balanced CD4/CD8 phenotypes, whereas a second wave of clones that expanded from day 15 to 37 leaned towards CD4+. Contracting CD4+ clones were found mainly in CM and EM memory subsets, while CD8+ clones were enriched in EMRA. Some responding clones were detected in pre-infection memory, suggesting pre-existing cross-reactive memory T cells joined the SARS-CoV-2 response. SARS-CoV-2 specificity was not confirmed for the second-wave clones peaking on day 37. The study included only a couple of mild cases, and larger cohorts that include severe cases with pre-infection samples were judged to be necessary.

PBMCs were isolated by Ficoll-Paque density gradient centrifugation. The source material was PBMCs or a T cell subset sorted from them (not recorded which). This receptor was obtained from an adult woman who had mild COVID-19 (a few samples of this study predate the infection). The sample titles of this study are shuffled in the database, so cell type and time point are left out; the donor was told from shared clones. The chain links TRBV6-5 with TRBJ2-1; tentative D gene TRBD2, with 5 bases matching. Here the CDR3 is given as CASSYSGPDRGWEQFF. The nucleotides read TGTGCCAGCAGTTACTCTGGGCCGGACCGGGGATGGGAGCAGTTCTTC.